The T cell receptor beta chain under discussion was sequenced for a study of shared clonotypes between healthy human individuals (dated by TCRdb to the early 2020s). Looking at the study overall: Two women and a few men aged 18 to 49 years were included in the cohort. Different laboratories and diverse techniques were used to prepare libraries and sequence TCR repertoires, to increase sequencing depth and limit assay-specific biases. Leukapheresis yielded between about 0.94 and 9.5 billion PBMCs per donor. To estimate repertoire size and how much clonotypes are shared between individuals, the study performed deep sequencing of blood TCR repertoires from a few healthy adults. For each donor, CD4 naive and CD4 memory were each run on three plates, CD8 naive on two plates, and CD8 memory on one plate.

Overall study results and their limits: Higher generation probabilities were observed for clonotypes shared by all four sorted-subset donors than for non-shared clonotypes. Sharing across a few donors was observed for 5% to 6.5% of naive CD4, about 3.2% of naive CD8, roughly 2.4% of memory CD4, and about 0.4% of memory CD8 clonotypes. Sampling was restricted to blood, and TCR repertoires in tissue are likely to differ from TCR repertoires in blood. Larger estimated clonotype richness was generally found for naive subsets than for memory subsets. Pairwise subsampling led to the expectation that sequencing depth would affect the degree of clonotype sharing among donors. The small number of donors limited the genetic and exposure-history diversity represented. Even with the large sequencing depth, rarefaction of the sorted-subset datasets indicated that sequencing was incomplete.

The donors were healthy, HIV-negative adults with no recently reported acute infections or vaccinations. All donors were Caucasian adults living in Nashville, Tennessee, USA. Magnetic negative selection was used to enrich CD4+ T cells, after which naive cells were positively selected on CD45RA and the negative fraction became the memory subset. Blood was collected by leukapheresis, and PBMCs were isolated by Ficoll-Histopaque density gradient centrifugation and then cryopreserved in liquid nitrogen vapor phase. Purity and quantity of every magnetically sorted T cell population were checked by analytical flow cytometry. Genomic DNA was isolated from every sorted fraction and measured by UV absorbance on a Nanodrop 2000c. TCR CDR3 regions were amplified from genomic DNA by multiplex PCR using the deep immunoSEQ assay. Extracted genomic DNA from each cell subset was spread evenly across all wells of several immunoSEQ 96-well plates, with each plate serving as a replicate. For sorted subsets, each replicate PCR was loaded with around 200 ng genomic DNA, equivalent to about 30,000 T cell genomes. The purified libraries were quantified using a Qubit 3.0 fluorometer, sized with a Bioanalyzer 2100, and then quantified again using the KAPA Library Quantification kit. A separate single-read 150-cycle Illumina NextSeq 550 flow cell was used to sequence each immunoSEQ 96-well plate. On the authors' methods: The immunoSEQ output contained only junctional sequences without quality scores, so filtering could not match that applied to full-length reads. Sequences were annotated with PyIR, a Python wrapper for IgBLAST v1.9, using IMGT germline references to assign V/J genes and CDR3. Reads were filtered out if the reads had weak V/J assignments (E-value above 1e-6), no CDR3, stop codons, out-of-frame junctions, or ambiguous translated residues. V3J clonotypes were defined as sequences sharing the same inferred V gene, J gene, and CDR3 amino acid sequence. The percentage overlap between two repertoires was calculated by dividing the number of shared unique clonotypes by the size of the smaller repertoire. RTK rarefaction, the Chao1 estimator, and Recon v2.1 estimates of unobserved clonotypes were used to assess repertoire richness. Generation probabilities were computed with OLGA for all TCRbeta clonotypes obtained by the gDNA method from several donors. The source is immuneACCESS, and TCRdb retained only in-frame sequences with V and J called. Part of the clones is not carried over; for the studies checked, unresolved V genes explain less than half of this, and the remainder is unexplained. V, J and clone size were drawn from that table, and D and trimming were deduced from the DNA. The sample table records roughly 2.2 million clones; just over 90% of these occur just once. About 0.39% of the sample comes from the top ten.

The trim is 4 bases for V and 4 bases for J, with a gap of 17 bases between the germline ends. The CDR3 runs 15 amino acids, cysteine and phenylalanine included. CDR3 DNA only is kept here, 45 bases in frame from base 1. Based on the germline V gene, the CDR1 and CDR2 sequences are SGHRS and YFSETQ. Note on this clone: The antigen it recognizes is unknown. No clone much larger than this one lies a single base away; base qualities are absent.

The sequence joins TRBV5-1 to TRBJ1-2; the D gene cannot be resolved reliably. The material sequenced was naive CD4+ T cells from PBMCs. What the cell subset or site label conveys for this sample: CD45RA+ positively selected. This TCR was sampled from a young man in good health. Some clones in this sample may be carry-over from other donors' samples. The CDR3 region has the sequence CASSLGMVLGYGYTF. The nucleotides are TGCGCCAGCAGCCTAGGGATGGTCTTGGGCTATGGCTACACCTTC.